This TCR beta chain was recorded in a study of control samples from healthy donors and cancer patients. Some clones are missing from TCRdb's copy, which holds only in-frame ones; the method was immunoSEQ multiplex PCR. There are 90,000 to 110,000 clones in the sample; about 83% occur only once, and roughly an eighth lies in the top ten. CDR1 and CDR2 from the germline V gene are SGDLS and YYNGEE. This CDR3 spans 15 amino acids. V lost 0 bases to trimming and J lost 5 bases; unmatched junction nucleotides: 4. The rearrangement links TRBV9 to TRBJ1-5; TRBD1 matches 8 bases. The clonotype originates from a woman aged 50 to 60 in good health. The material sequenced was blood. The CDR3, as DNA: TGTGCCAGCAGCGTAGCTGGACAGGGCGATCAGCCCCAGCATTTT. Translation: CASSVAGQGDQPQHF.